This T cell receptor beta chain was found in a study of cytomegalovirus exposure and HLA in healthy donors. Study context: A subsequent analysis reported that the roughly 120 validation repertoires were produced on the same platform that had also been used for the roughly 670 first-cohort repertoires. General study points: The classifier reportedly diagnosed cytomegalovirus status with high sensitivity and specificity. The study found most TCR sequences rare, yet found some public TCRs in many donors. The study designated roughly 150 TCR beta chains cytomegalovirus-associated.

About this clone itself: No antigen is known for it.

Generated by immunoSEQ multiplex PCR, the TCRdb table keeps only in-frame clones and is missing some. The data hold approximately 190,000 clones, with more than 75% observed a single time. Germline V gene lookup returns CDR1 GTSNPN and CDR2 SVGIG (reference sequence). This CDR3 comprises 15 residues. V was pared by 3 bases and J by 0 bases, with 14 bases between. The chain recombines TRBV30 with TRBJ1-1; D remains ambiguous. Sequenced sample: PBMCs. The sequence was collected from a man between 18 and 35 years old in good health and CMV-seropositive. This CDR3 is CAWSGRGSMNTEAFF. The CDR3 DNA is TGTGCCTGGAGCGGAAGAGGGTCTATGAACACTGAAGCTTTCTTT.